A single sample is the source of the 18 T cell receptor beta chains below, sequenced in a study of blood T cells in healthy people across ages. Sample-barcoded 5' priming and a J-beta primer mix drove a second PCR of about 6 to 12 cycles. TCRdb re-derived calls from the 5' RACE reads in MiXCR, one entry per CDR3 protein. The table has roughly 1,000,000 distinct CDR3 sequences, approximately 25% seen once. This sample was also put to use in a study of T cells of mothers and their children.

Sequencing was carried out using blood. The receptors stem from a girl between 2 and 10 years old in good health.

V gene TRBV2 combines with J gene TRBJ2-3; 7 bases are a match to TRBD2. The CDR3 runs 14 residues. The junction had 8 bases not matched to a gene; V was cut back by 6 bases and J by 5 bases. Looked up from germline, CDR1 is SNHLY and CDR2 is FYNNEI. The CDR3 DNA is TGTGCCAGCAGCGGCGGGGGTTCAATAGATACGCAGTATTTT. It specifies CASSGGGSIDTQYF.

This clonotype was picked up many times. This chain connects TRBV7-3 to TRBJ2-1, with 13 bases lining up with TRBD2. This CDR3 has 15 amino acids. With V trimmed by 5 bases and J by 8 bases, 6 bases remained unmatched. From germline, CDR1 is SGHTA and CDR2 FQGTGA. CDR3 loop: CASSPTSGRFDEQFF. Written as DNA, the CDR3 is TGTGCCAGCAGCCCGACTAGCGGGAGGTTTGATGAGCAGTTCTTC. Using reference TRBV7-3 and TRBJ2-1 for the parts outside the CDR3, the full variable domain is GAGVSQTPSNKVTEKGKYVELRCDPISGHTALYWYRQSLGQGPEFLIYFQGTGAADDSGLPNDRFFAVRPEGSVSTLKIQRTERGDSAVYLCASSPTSGRFDEQFFGPGTRLTVL.

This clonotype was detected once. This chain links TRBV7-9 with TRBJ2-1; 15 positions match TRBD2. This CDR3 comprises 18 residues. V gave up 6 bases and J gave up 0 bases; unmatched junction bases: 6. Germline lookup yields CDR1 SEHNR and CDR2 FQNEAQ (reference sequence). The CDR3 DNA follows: TGTGCCAGCAGTTCCGGGACTAGCGGGAGGCCCTCCTACAATGAGCAGTTCTTC. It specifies CASSSGTSGRPSYNEQFF.

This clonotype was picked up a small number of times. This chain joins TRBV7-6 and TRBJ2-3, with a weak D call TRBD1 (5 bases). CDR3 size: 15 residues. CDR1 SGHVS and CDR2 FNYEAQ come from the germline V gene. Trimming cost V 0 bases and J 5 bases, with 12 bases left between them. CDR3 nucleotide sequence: TGTGCCAGCAGCTTAGCAGCAGGGTTTGGAGATACGCAGTATTTT. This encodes CASSLAAGFGDTQYF.

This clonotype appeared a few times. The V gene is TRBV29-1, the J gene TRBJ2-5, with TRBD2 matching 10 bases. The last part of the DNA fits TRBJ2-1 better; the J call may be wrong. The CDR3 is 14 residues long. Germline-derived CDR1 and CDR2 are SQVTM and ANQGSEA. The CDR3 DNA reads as TGCAGCGTTAGGGGACTAGCGCGGGAGAATGAGCAGTTCTTC. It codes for CSVRGLARENEQFF.

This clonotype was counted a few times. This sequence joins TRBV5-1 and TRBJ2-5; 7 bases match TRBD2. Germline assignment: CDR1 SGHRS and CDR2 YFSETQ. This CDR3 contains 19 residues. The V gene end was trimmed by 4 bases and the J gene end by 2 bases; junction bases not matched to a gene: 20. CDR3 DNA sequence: TGCGCCAGCAGCGGAGTCACCGGGACTATAATAAGCCGACAAGAGACCCAGTACTTC. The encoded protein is CASSGVTGTIISRQETQYF.

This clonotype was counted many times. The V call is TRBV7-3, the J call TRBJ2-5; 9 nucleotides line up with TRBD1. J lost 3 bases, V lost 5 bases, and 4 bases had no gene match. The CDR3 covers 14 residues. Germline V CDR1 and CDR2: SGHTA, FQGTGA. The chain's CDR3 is CASSPTGGEETQYF. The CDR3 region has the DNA TGTGCCAGCAGCCCAACAGGGGGCGAAGAGACCCAGTACTTC.

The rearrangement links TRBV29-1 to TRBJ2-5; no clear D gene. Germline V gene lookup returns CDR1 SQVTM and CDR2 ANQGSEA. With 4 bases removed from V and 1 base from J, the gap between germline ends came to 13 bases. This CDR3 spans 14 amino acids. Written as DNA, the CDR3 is TGCAGCGTTGTATTAGTAGGAATCCAAGAGACCCAGTACTTC. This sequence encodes CSVVLVGIQETQYF.

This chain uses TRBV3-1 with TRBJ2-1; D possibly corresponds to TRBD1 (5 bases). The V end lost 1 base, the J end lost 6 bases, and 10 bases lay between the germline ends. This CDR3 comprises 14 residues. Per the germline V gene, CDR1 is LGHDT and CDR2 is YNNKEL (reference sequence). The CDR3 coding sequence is TGTGCCAGCAGCCAAGCCTCCACAGGCAATGAGCAGTTCTTC. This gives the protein CASSQASTGNEQFF.

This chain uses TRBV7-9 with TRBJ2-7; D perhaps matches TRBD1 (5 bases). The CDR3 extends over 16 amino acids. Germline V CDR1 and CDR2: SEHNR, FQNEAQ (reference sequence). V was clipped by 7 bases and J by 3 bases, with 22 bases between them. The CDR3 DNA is TGTGCCAGCACCAACACGGACATGAAACCCTACTACGAGCAGTACTTC. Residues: CASTNTDMKPYYEQYF.

CDR3 nucleotide sequence: TGCGCCAGCAGTAACTTGGGGGGTTCGGCCAGTTCTGGGTTAAGCGGGACCTTCTACGAGCAGTACTTC. The encoded protein is CASSNLGGSASSGLSGTFYEQYF. V and J are TRBV5-1 and TRBJ2-7, with 7 bases that match TRBD2. From germline, CDR1 is SGHRS and CDR2 YFSETQ. The CDR3 covers 23 residues. Trimming removed 5 bases from V and 3 bases from J; junction bases left unmatched: 35.

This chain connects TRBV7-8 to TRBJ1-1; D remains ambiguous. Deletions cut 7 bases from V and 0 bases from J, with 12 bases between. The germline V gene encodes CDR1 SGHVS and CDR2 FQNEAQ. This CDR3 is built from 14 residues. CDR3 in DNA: TGTGCCAGCACAAAGGAGGACCTGAACACTGAAGCTTTCTTT. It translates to CASTKEDLNTEAFF.

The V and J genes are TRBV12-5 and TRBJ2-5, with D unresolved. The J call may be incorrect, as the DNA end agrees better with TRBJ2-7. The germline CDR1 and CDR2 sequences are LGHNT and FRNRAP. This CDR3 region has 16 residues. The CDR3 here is CASGLVGSYLSYEQYF. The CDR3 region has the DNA TGTGCTAGTGGTTTGGTGGGCTCCTACTTGTCCTACGAGCAGTACTTC.

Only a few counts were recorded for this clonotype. The CDR3 bases are TGTGCCAGCAGCGGATCCGGACCGGGACGGGAGCTGTTTTTT. Its protein is CASSGSGPGRELFF. This sequence joins TRBV7-2 and TRBJ2-2, with D perhaps assigned TRBD1 or TRBD2 (5 bases each). The CDR3 is 14 residues long. The germline V gene has CDR1 SGHTA and CDR2 FQGNSA. The V end lost 5 bases, the J end lost 9 bases, and 16 bases lay between the germline ends.

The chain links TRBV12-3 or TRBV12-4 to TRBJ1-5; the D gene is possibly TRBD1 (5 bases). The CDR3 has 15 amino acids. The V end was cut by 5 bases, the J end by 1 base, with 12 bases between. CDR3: CASSRGGGSNQPQHF. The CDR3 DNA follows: TGTGCCAGCAGTCGCGGGGGGGGGAGCAATCAGCCCCAGCATTTT.

The CDR3 DNA is TGCAGTGCAGAAGGGACTAGCGGCACCGGGGAGCTGTTTTTT. Protein sequence: CSAEGTSGTGELFF. The genes are TRBV20-1 and TRBJ2-2, with TRBD2 identical over 11 bases. V lost 6 bases and J lost 4; bases outside the gene matches: 4. There are 14 residues in the CDR3. Per germline, CDR1 DFQATT and CDR2 SNEGSKA (reference sequence).

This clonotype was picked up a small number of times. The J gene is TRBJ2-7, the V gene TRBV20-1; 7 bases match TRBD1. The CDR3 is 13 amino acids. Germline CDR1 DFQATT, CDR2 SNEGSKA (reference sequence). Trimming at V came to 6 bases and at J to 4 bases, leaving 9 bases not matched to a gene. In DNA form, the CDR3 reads TGCAGTGCCCCTGACAGGGCAAGTTACGAGCAGTACTTC. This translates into CSAPDRASYEQYF.

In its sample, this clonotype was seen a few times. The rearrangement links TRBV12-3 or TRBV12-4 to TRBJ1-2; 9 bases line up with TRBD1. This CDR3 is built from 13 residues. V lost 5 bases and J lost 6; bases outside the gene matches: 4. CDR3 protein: CASSNRGPNGYTF. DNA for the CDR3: TGTGCCAGCAGTAACAGGGGGCCCAATGGCTACACCTTC.